The rows below give T cell receptor beta chains drawn from one sample of a study of blood T cell repertoires in COVID-19. Assay used: immunoSEQ multiplex PCR; TCRdb lists only in-frame clones, some missing. The data show some 190,000 clones, with 89% seen just once and approximately 2.3% held by the top ten. Source material: PBMCs or T cells enriched from blood (not recorded which). These receptors were collected from a middle-aged woman with acute COVID-19. CDR3s include the opening cysteine and the closing phenylalanine or tryptophan. Each record gives: clone size, J gene, D gene, V gene, CDR3 DNA, CDR3 protein. A D gene is named only where the DNA matches it firmly. Clone size is not always given. Where it is, it says once, few, many or a class for expanded clones.

.,TRBJ1-6,.,TRBV5-4,TGTGCCAGCAGCTTGGGGGCGTCAAATTCACCCCTCCACTTT,CASSLGASNSPLHF
.,TRBJ1-6,TRBD1,TRBV5-4,TGTGCCAGCAGCCTTCAGACAGGGGGCATGAATAATTCACCCCTCCACTTT,CASSLQTGGMNNSPLHF
once,TRBJ1-5,.,TRBV6-2/TRBV6-3,TGTGCCAGCAGTTCCCATGGCACAGGGTATACTCAGCCCCAGCATTTT,CASSSHGTGYTQPQHF
once,TRBJ2-7,TRBD2,TRBV3-1/TRBV3-2,TGTGCCAGCAGCAGGACTAGCGGGGGGATTGCCACCTACGAGCAGTACTTC,CASSRTSGGIATYEQYF
.,TRBJ2-2,.,TRBV12-5,TGTGCTAGTGGTTTGTCTCCGAACACCGGGGAGCTGTTTTTT,CASGLSPNTGELFF
.,TRBJ2-1,TRBD2,TRBV7-3,TGTGCCAGCAGCTCCTCAGCAGGGAGGGTTAATGAGCAGTTCTTC,CASSSSAGRVNEQFF
.,TRBJ2-4,.,TRBV6-4,TGTGCCAGCAGTCCCCCAGGCATTCAGTACTTC,CASSPPGIQYF
.,TRBJ2-5,TRBD2,TRBV12-5,TGTGCTAGTGGTGCTTTAGCGGGGGGCCAAGAGACCCAGTACTTC,CASGALAGGQETQYF
.,TRBJ1-6,.,TRBV19,TGTGCCAGTAGACCACAGGGCGGAAATTCACCCCTCCACTTT,CASRPQGGNSPLHF
.,TRBJ2-1,TRBD2,TRBV6-5,TGTGCCAGCAGTTACTCGCGGGGGGGCCTTCACAATGAGCAGTTCTTC,CASSYSRGGLHNEQFF